This T cell receptor (beta chain) was identified during a study of post-analysis software for immune sequencing data (dated by TCRdb to between 2015 and 2017). General notes on the study: Relapsing-remitting, secondary progressive and progressive-relapsing multiple sclerosis were recorded as disease courses, and subtype annotation was lacking for some patients. A subset of samples was prepared in parallel using single-end sample barcoding, then pooled and co-amplified after Illumina adapter ligation. The patient repertoires were set against 10 to 11 previously published healthy control repertoires from donors whose ages ranged from roughly 6 to 26 years. The paper as a whole reports these results and caveats: Significantly lower normalized Chao1 diversity was found in multiple sclerosis patients than in controls, suggesting substantial peripheral T-cell clonal expansion. Direct clustering with F measure revealed strong co-clustering of samples prepared in the same batch, which led to a batch-effect correction. Patients showed significantly higher frequencies than controls for about 5 TRBV segments, among them TRBV5-6, TRBV5-1 and TRBV20-1. The control group was slightly older than the multiple sclerosis patient group.

Libraries were constructed by PCR. Sequencing relied on an Illumina HiSeq 2500. To reduce PCR and sequencing biases, unique molecular identifiers were built into the TCR beta cDNA libraries. Approximately 500,000 cDNA molecules were obtained per 1 to 10 million input T cells, so each molecule approximated one T cell. The patient libraries were prepared and sequenced with the same protocol used for the earlier healthy control dataset. Samples belonging to the same batch were prepared together, multiplexed and sequenced on a shared HiSeq lane. Per the original workflow: Raw barcoded reads were processed with MIGEC, discarding single-read molecular identifier groups before consensus assembly and CDR3 extraction. Clonotype tables were post-analysed with VDJtools, and diversity was normalized by down-sampling all datasets to the smallest sample size. Repertoire overlap clustering matched CDR3 amino acid but not nucleotide sequences to correct batch-related cross-sample contamination. TCRdb reprocessing: public reads trimmed at Q25 with fastp, clones called with MiXCR, in-frame beta chains kept. Each CDR3 protein gets just one entry, which takes the most common genes and DNA from the rows behind it. TCRdb's processing, not the study's, gives the V and J calls here. Present in this sample are approximately 250,000 distinct CDR3 sequences, just over 35% of which were seen just once. Clones ranked in the top ten supply around 5% of the sample.

The germline V gene (reference sequence) sets CDR1 to SEHNR and CDR2 to FQNEAQ. From cysteine to phenylalanine, the CDR3 is 15 amino acids long. Kept here is only the CDR3 DNA, which spans 45 bases and is read in frame from base 1. At the junction V is shortened by 4 bases and J by 5 bases; bases outside the gene matches: 9. This clonotype was seen many times. Its antigen is unknown. Base qualities are not recorded, but no much larger clone differs from it by a single base. To demonstrate the VDJtools post-analysis software, TCR beta repertoires were profiled from the peripheral blood of 10 to 15 young patients with multiple sclerosis. The multiple sclerosis patients were children and adolescents ranging in age from roughly 6 to 16 years.

The chain joins TRBV7-9 to TRBJ2-3, and TRBD2 matches 7 of the central bases. The sequenced sample was blood. The sequence was obtained from a girl between 10 and 17 years old with multiple sclerosis. The bases are TGTGCCAGCAGCTCACGGGCGGTAGCGGGAGATACGCAGTATTTT. Its protein reads: CASSSRAVAGDTQYF.